The rows below give T cell receptor beta chains drawn from one sample of a study of blood T cell repertoires in COVID-19. Profiling relied on immunoSEQ multiplex PCR, and the TCRdb table lists in-frame clones only, not all of them. The repertoire has 200,000 to 250,000 clones, approximately 86% of them found once; the top ten carry about 3.9%. The sequencing input was peripheral blood. Receptors originate from a woman of 80 years or more with acute or convalescent COVID-19. CDR3s include the opening cysteine and the closing phenylalanine or tryptophan. D genes are given only for firm matches. Only part of the rows carry a size: once, few, many, or a class if the clone is expanded.

V: TRBV7-2
J: TRBJ1-4
size: -
D: -
CDR3: CASSKPGYNEKLFF
DNA: TGTGCCAGCAGCAAGCCGGGGTATAATGAAAAACTGTTTTTT

V: TRBV7-3
J: TRBJ2-2
size: few
D: TRBD2
CDR3: CASSLAGGTTGELFF
DNA: TGTGCCAGCAGCTTAGCGGGGGGGACCACCGGGGAGCTGTTTTTT

V: TRBV6-5
J: TRBJ1-3
size: once
D: -
CDR3: CASSYSSGAGNTIYF
DNA: TGTGCCAGCAGTTACTCGTCAGGGGCTGGAAACACCATATATTTT

V: TRBV9
J: TRBJ1-2
size: once
D: -
CDR3: CASSLDGRGNYGYTF
DNA: TGTGCCAGCAGCCTAGATGGCAGGGGCAACTATGGCTACACCTTC

V: TRBV3-1/TRBV3-2
J: TRBJ1-2
size: -
D: -
CDR3: CASSFGLLYGYTF
DNA: TGTGCCAGCAGCTTTGGACTGCTCTATGGCTACACCTTC

V: TRBV3-1/TRBV3-2
J: TRBJ1-2
size: -
D: -
CDR3: CASSQASIGGGYTF
DNA: TGTGCCAGCAGCCAAGCTTCAATCGGTGGTGGCTACACCTTC

V: TRBV11-3
J: TRBJ2-2
size: once
D: -
CDR3: CASSSRNTGELFF
DNA: TGTGCCAGCAGCTCGAGGAACACCGGGGAGCTGTTTTTT

V: TRBV5-1
J: TRBJ2-3
size: -
D: -
CDR3: CASSLDSTSTDTQYF
DNA: TGCGCCAGCAGCTTGGACTCCACTTCCACAGATACGCAGTATTTT

V: TRBV7-2
J: TRBJ1-5
size: -
D: -
CDR3: CASSLATGDQPQHF
DNA: TGTGCCAGCAGCTTAGCGACGGGGGACCAGCCCCAGCATTTT

V: TRBV4-3
J: TRBJ2-2
size: -
D: -
CDR3: CASSQVSYRDTGELFF
DNA: TGCGCCAGCAGCCAAGTCTCCTACAGGGACACCGGGGAGCTGTTTTTT

V: TRBV5-1
J: TRBJ2-2
size: -
D: -
CDR3: CASSASNRATGELFF
DNA: TGCGCCAGCAGCGCCTCGAACAGGGCTACCGGGGAGCTGTTTTTT

V: TRBV6-5
J: TRBJ1-1
size: -
D: -
CDR3: CASSYQTGGMNTEAFF
DNA: TGTGCCAGCAGTTACCAGACAGGCGGTATGAACACTGAAGCTTTCTTT

V: TRBV4-1
J: TRBJ1-1
size: -
D: -
CDR3: CASSQDREGWAEAFF
DNA: TGCGCCAGCAGCCAAGATAGGGAGGGCTGGGCTGAAGCTTTCTTT

V: TRBV7-9
J: TRBJ2-7
size: -
D: TRBD1
CDR3: CASSKDRGAKQYF
DNA: TGTGCCAGCAGCAAAGACAGGGGGGCAAAGCAGTACTTC

V: TRBV5-5
J: TRBJ2-2
size: -
D: TRBD1
CDR3: CASSQAGGTYTGELFF
DNA: TGTGCCAGCAGCCAAGCAGGGGGCACCTACACCGGGGAGCTGTTTTTT

V: TRBV5-1
J: TRBJ2-1
size: -
D: TRBD1
CDR3: CASSFQGDNNEQFF
DNA: TGCGCCAGCAGCTTCCAGGGGGACAACAATGAGCAGTTCTTC

V: TRBV4-3
J: TRBJ1-1
size: -
D: TRBD1
CDR3: CASSPSAGGAAFF
DNA: TGCGCCAGCAGCCCCTCGGCAGGGGGAGCCGCTTTCTTT

V: TRBV6-6
J: TRBJ1-1
size: -
D: -
CDR3: CASSYSEGNTEAFF
DNA: TGTGCCAGCAGTTATTCGGAGGGGAACACTGAAGCTTTCTTT

V: TRBV24-1
J: TRBJ1-2
size: -
D: TRBD1
CDR3: CATSEGDRGYGYTF
DNA: TGTGCCACCAGTGAAGGGGACAGGGGCTATGGCTACACCTTC

V: TRBV5-4
J: TRBJ2-3
size: -
D: -
CDR3: CASTPGGREFISTDTQYF
DNA: TGTGCCAGCACCCCCGGCGGTCGGGAATTTATTAGCACAGATACGCAGTATTTT

V: TRBV6-5
J: TRBJ1-3
size: -
D: -
CDR3: CASGGGTSSGNTIYF
DNA: TGTGCCAGTGGAGGGGGGACTAGCTCTGGAAACACCATATATTTT

V: TRBV10-3
J: TRBJ1-2
size: -
D: -
CDR3: CAITFGYTF
DNA: TGTGCCATCACTTTCGGCTACACCTTC

V: TRBV9
J: TRBJ2-3
size: -
D: TRBD1
CDR3: CASSVQGDTDTQYF
DNA: TGTGCCAGCAGCGTACAGGGGGACACAGATACGCAGTATTTT

V: TRBV9
J: TRBJ1-6
size: -
D: -
CDR3: CASSIIGLDTPLHF
DNA: TGTGCCAGCAGCATTATTGGGCTCGATACACCCCTCCACTTT

V: TRBV5-1
J: TRBJ2-3
size: few
D: TRBD2
CDR3: CASSAGLAGTTDTQYF
DNA: TGCGCCAGCAGCGCCGGACTAGCGGGGACCACAGATACGCAGTATTTT

V: TRBV19
J: TRBJ1-5
size: -
D: TRBD1
CDR3: CASSPPTGANQPQHF
DNA: TGTGCCAGTAGTCCTCCAACAGGGGCGAATCAGCCCCAGCATTTT

V: TRBV14
J: TRBJ1-2
size: -
D: -
CDR3: CASSRAGDNYGYTF
DNA: TGTGCCAGCAGCCGGGCCGGTGATAACTATGGCTACACCTTC

V: TRBV6-1
J: TRBJ2-2
size: few
D: TRBD1
CDR3: CASSARGPGGANTGELFF
DNA: TGTGCCAGCAGTGCCCGGGGTCCAGGGGGCGCGAACACCGGGGAGCTGTTTTTT

V: TRBV2
J: TRBJ1-2
size: once
D: TRBD1
CDR3: CASRTGTGGAGGYTF
DNA: TGTGCCAGCAGGACCGGGACAGGGGGCGCGGGTGGCTACACCTTC

V: TRBV7-2
J: TRBJ1-5
size: once
D: TRBD1
CDR3: CASSQRADRGFYSNQPQHF
DNA: TGTGCCAGCAGCCAAAGAGCGGACAGGGGGTTTTATAGCAATCAGCCCCAGCATTTT

V: TRBV12-3/TRBV12-4
J: TRBJ1-1
size: -
D: -
CDR3: CASSLQNTEAFF
DNA: TGTGCCAGCAGTTTACAGAACACTGAAGCTTTCTTT

V: TRBV9
J: TRBJ1-6
size: -
D: -
CDR3: CASSLGRGNSPLHF
DNA: TGTGCCAGCAGTTTAGGGAGAGGGAATTCACCCCTCCACTTT

V: TRBV2
J: TRBJ1-2
size: -
D: -
CDR3: CASRQDANYGYTF
DNA: TGTGCCAGCCGACAGGACGCTAACTATGGCTACACCTTC

V: TRBV24-1
J: TRBJ1-3
size: -
D: TRBD1
CDR3: CATSASGTGSGNTIYF
DNA: TGTGCCACCAGTGCATCCGGGACAGGGTCTGGAAACACCATATATTTT

V: TRBV6-5
J: TRBJ1-4
size: -
D: -
CDR3: CASSPRQANEKLFF
DNA: TGTGCCAGCAGCCCCCGACAGGCTAATGAAAAACTGTTTTTT

V: TRBV12-5
J: TRBJ2-2
size: -
D: TRBD2
CDR3: CDPRDYLTGELFF
DNA: TGTGACCCGAGGGACTACTTAACCGGGGAGCTGTTTTTT

V: TRBV27
J: TRBJ2-3
size: few
D: TRBD2
CDR3: CASSLLRSGGASFSTDTQYF
DNA: TGTGCCAGCAGCTTGCTGCGTAGCGGGGGGGCCTCCTTTAGCACAGATACGCAGTATTTT

V: TRBV7-8
J: TRBJ1-5
size: -
D: -
CDR3: CASSKTRDQPQHF
DNA: TGTGCCAGCAGCAAAACCAGGGATCAGCCCCAGCATTTT

V: TRBV4-1
J: TRBJ1-1
size: -
D: TRBD1
CDR3: CASSSPGTGDTEAFF
DNA: TGCGCCAGCAGCTCGCCCGGGACAGGGGACACTGAAGCTTTCTTT

V: TRBV7-3
J: TRBJ1-6
size: -
D: TRBD1
CDR3: CASSSAGQGQSPLHF
DNA: TGTGCCAGCAGCTCAGCGGGACAGGGGCAGTCACCCCTCCACTTT

V: TRBV11-3
J: TRBJ1-1
size: few
D: TRBD1
CDR3: CASSRRQGAMNTEAFF
DNA: TGTGCCAGCAGCCGACGACAGGGGGCCATGAACACTGAAGCTTTCTTT

V: TRBV5-1
J: TRBJ1-4
size: -
D: -
CDR3: CASSQAGLNGEKLFF
DNA: TGCGCCAGCAGCCAGGCAGGGTTAAATGGTGAAAAACTGTTTTTT

V: TRBV5-6
J: TRBJ2-1
size: -
D: TRBD1
CDR3: CASSLSLGTGAVNEQFF
DNA: TGTGCCAGCAGCCTATCCCTTGGGACAGGGGCCGTTAATGAGCAGTTCTTC

V: TRBV6-2/TRBV6-3
J: TRBJ2-3
size: -
D: -
CDR3: CASSFEGPQYF
DNA: TGTGCCAGCAGCTTTGAGGGCCCGCAGTATTTT

V: TRBV5-1
J: TRBJ1-6
size: -
D: -
CDR3: CASSPQGGSPLHF
DNA: TGCGCCAGCAGCCCACAGGGAGGGTCACCCCTCCACTTT

V: TRBV19
J: TRBJ2-1
size: -
D: TRBD2
CDR3: CASSIDGLAGGHSYNEQFF
DNA: TGTGCCAGTAGTATAGACGGACTAGCGGGGGGCCACTCCTACAATGAGCAGTTCTTC

V: TRBV18
J: TRBJ1-1
size: -
D: -
CDR3: CASSPQQAGDGTEAFF
DNA: TGTGCCAGCTCACCACAGCAGGCAGGGGACGGCACTGAAGCTTTCTTT

V: TRBV20-1
J: TRBJ1-1
size: -
D: -
CDR3: CSASRENTEAFF
DNA: TGCAGTGCTAGTCGGGAGAACACTGAAGCTTTCTTT

V: TRBV5-1
J: TRBJ1-4
size: -
D: TRBD1
CDR3: CASSLVGQGGEKLFF
DNA: TGCGCCAGCAGCTTGGTCGGACAGGGTGGAGAAAAACTGTTTTTT

V: TRBV6-4
J: TRBJ2-1
size: -
D: -
CDR3: CASSLQGFNEQFF
DNA: TGTGCCAGCAGCTTACAGGGTTTTAATGAGCAGTTCTTC

V: TRBV28
J: TRBJ1-1
size: -
D: -
CDR3: CASSLLQANTEAFF
DNA: TGTGCCAGCAGTTTATTACAGGCGAACACTGAAGCTTTCTTT

V: TRBV5-1
J: TRBJ1-1
size: -
D: TRBD1
CDR3: CASSLYGQGITGSDTEAFF
DNA: TGCGCCAGCAGCTTGTATGGACAGGGGATAACGGGGTCGGACACTGAAGCTTTCTTT